This paragraph reports one T cell receptor (beta chain). Its antigen is not known. This record belongs to a study of brain T cells in children with intractable seizures. Surgery cases with the highest brain T cell transcript signatures were chosen for sequencing. Pre-surgery treatment included at least one anti-epileptic drug. Germline loops: CDR1 SGHNT, CDR2 YENEEA. The CDR3 loop spans 16 amino acids. The ends lost 4 bases at V and 3 bases at J; junction bases unmatched: 7. Study-wide results and caveats: Pre-surgery blood may have been undersampled, hiding some clones.

Measured with immunoSEQ multiplex PCR; TCRdb has only the in-frame clones, and not every one. The data hold around 44,000 clones, with 90% observed a single time. The chain links TRBV11-3 to TRBJ2-1; 9 bases align to TRBD2. The receptor's source is a girl aged 2 to 9 with tuberous sclerosis and intractable seizures. The sample consisted of peripheral blood, taken at surgery. The CDR3 here is CASSSSASGVYNEQFF. The CDR3, as DNA: TGTGCCAGCAGCTCCAGCGCTAGCGGGGTCTACAATGAGCAGTTCTTC. Based on the CDR3 plus reference TRBV11-3 and TRBJ2-1, the full variable domain is EAGVVQSPRYKIIEKKQPVAFWCNPISGHNTLYWYLQNLGQGPELLIRYENEEAVDDSQLPKDRFSAERLKGVDSTLKIQPAELGDSAVYLCASSSSASGVYNEQFFGPGTRLTVL.